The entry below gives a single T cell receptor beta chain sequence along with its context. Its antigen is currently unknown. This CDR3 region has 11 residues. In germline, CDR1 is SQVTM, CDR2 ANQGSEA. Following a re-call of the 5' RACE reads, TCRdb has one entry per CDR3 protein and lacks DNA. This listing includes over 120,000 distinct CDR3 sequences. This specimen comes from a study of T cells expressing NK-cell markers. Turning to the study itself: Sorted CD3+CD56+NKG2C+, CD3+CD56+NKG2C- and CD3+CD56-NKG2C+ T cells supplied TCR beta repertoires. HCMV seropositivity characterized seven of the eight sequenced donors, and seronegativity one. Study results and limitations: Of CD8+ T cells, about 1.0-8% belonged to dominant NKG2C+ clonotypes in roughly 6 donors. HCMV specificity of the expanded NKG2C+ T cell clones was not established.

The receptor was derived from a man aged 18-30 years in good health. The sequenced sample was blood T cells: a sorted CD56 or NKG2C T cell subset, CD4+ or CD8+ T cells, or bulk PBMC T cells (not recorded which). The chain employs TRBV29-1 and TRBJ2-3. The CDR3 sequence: CSCLGTDTQYF.